This T cell receptor (beta chain) emerged from a study of blood T cell repertoires in COVID-19. Study at large: Sites in the United States, Italy and Spain provided acute and convalescent COVID-19 samples. From T cells, B-cell-depleted T cells, or PBMCs came the material, which was cDNA or gDNA.

Methods used by the authors: It was from reference gene primer amplification that nucleated cell counts were estimated. Some clones are missing from TCRdb's copy, which holds only in-frame ones; the method was immunoSEQ multiplex PCR. Clone size and V and J calls were adopted from that table, with D and trimming inferred from the DNA. The sample includes some 250,000 clones, about four fifths seen only once; the top ten take about 5.7%. The CDR3 is 15 residues long. The V gene's germline CDR1 is SGHTA and CDR2 FQGTGA. Trimming removed 2 bases from V and 5 bases from J, with 15 bases in between. The chain couples TRBV7-3 to TRBJ2-5, with D tentatively TRBD2 (7 bases). Input material: peripheral blood. The receptor was derived from a man older than 75 with acute or convalescent COVID-19. The DNA for the CDR3 is TGTGCCAGCAGCTTAGGAGGGGGAGGGCCGGAGACCCAGTACTTC. This codes for CASSLGGGGPETQYF.